This TCR beta chain was profiled in a study of identical twins. Broader study findings: With abundant cord blood beta clonotypes, insertions were fewer; memory repertoires showed no such pattern. Conclusions rested on cross-sectional statistics rather than following the same donors. Among monozygotic twins, out-of-frame TCR alpha sharing exceeded what models predicted.

The CDR3 has 15 residues. V lost 3 bases and J lost 3, with 11 bases in between. Germline loops: CDR1 LGHDT, CDR2 YNNKEL (reference sequence). TCRdb processed the 5' RACE reads anew with MiXCR; each CDR3 protein has one entry. The sample consists of approximately 600,000 distinct CDR3 sequences, 7% to 7.5% of them appearing once. This clonotype was observed a few times. Its specificity is not known. These same records also appear under a second study, on yellow fever vaccine responses in identical twins. That source notes: Vaccine T cell responses of twins reportedly seemed partly convergent and partly personalized.

The source of this sequence is a woman under 30 in good health. The chain has TRBV3-1 and TRBJ2-2; the D gene is possibly TRBD1 (6 bases). Sequences were obtained from PBMCs. The CDR3 spells CASSQGTIDTGELFF. Here the CDR3 DNA reads TGTGCCAGCAGCCAGGGGACAATTGACACCGGGGAGCTGTTTTTT.